These T cell receptor beta chains were read from a single sample in a study of T cell responses to AZD1222 COVID-19 vaccine. The protocol was immunoSEQ multiplex PCR, while the TCRdb copy is restricted to in-frame clones and leaves out a portion. The sample carries more than 100,000 clones, approximately 87% recorded once. The sequenced sample was peripheral blood, obtained on day 0 of AZD1222 vaccination. The receptors originated from an adult in good health. CDR3s include the opening cysteine and the closing phenylalanine or tryptophan. D genes are given only for firm matches. Some rows mark clone size as missing; the rest say once, few, many or name a class of expanded clone.

len,abundance,j_gene,d_gene,v_gene,CDR3aa,CDR3nt
13,-,TRBJ2-4,TRBD1,TRBV12-3/TRBV12-4,CASSLETGYIQYF,TGTGCCAGCAGTTTGGAGACAGGGTACATTCAGTACTTC
14,-,TRBJ1-1,-,TRBV12-1,CASSFTKVNTEAFF,TGTGCCAGCAGCTTTACAAAAGTGAACACTGAAGCTTTCTTT
16,once,TRBJ1-2,-,TRBV5-5,CASSLLVFGQVGGYTF,TGTGCCAGCAGCTTGTTGGTTTTCGGCCAGGTCGGTGGCTACACCTTC
18,-,TRBJ2-3,TRBD2,TRBV3-1/TRBV3-2,CASSLGLAGVSSTDTQYF,TGTGCCAGCAGCCTGGGACTAGCGGGGGTATCTAGCACAGATACGCAGTATTTT
19,-,TRBJ2-3,TRBD2,TRBV6-1,CASSVSRFGASGGTYTQYF,TGTGCCAGCAGTGTTTCTCGCTTTGGGGCTAGCGGGGGGACCTATACGCAGTATTTT
15,-,TRBJ1-4,TRBD1,TRBV6-5,CASSFRTGHGEKLFF,TGTGCCAGCAGTTTTAGGACAGGCCATGGTGAAAAACTGTTTTTT
13,-,TRBJ1-4,-,TRBV5-1,CASSSSGDEKLFF,TGCGCCAGCAGCTCCTCGGGGGATGAAAAACTGTTTTTT
16,-,TRBJ2-2,-,TRBV9,CASSPPQGPYTGELFF,TGTGCCAGCAGCCCACCTCAGGGGCCCTACACCGGGGAGCTGTTTTTT
14,-,TRBJ1-1,-,TRBV6-1,CASSEQATNTEAFF,TGTGCCAGCAGTGAGCAGGCAACGAACACTGAAGCTTTCTTT
14,-,TRBJ2-1,TRBD2,TRBV10-3,CAIGAGGNYNEQFF,TGTGCCATCGGCGCGGGGGGTAACTACAATGAGCAGTTCTTC
16,-,TRBJ2-1,TRBD1,TRBV30,CAWSVVGDRGDNEQFF,TGTGCCTGGAGTGTAGTAGGGGACAGGGGGGACAATGAGCAGTTCTTC
17,-,TRBJ2-1,TRBD1,TRBV10-1,CASTPFRQGIILNEQFF,TGCGCCAGCACACCTTTTCGACAGGGGATTATATTGAATGAGCAGTTCTTC
14,-,TRBJ2-5,TRBD1,TRBV5-1,CASSLAGTGGDQYF,TGCGCCAGCAGCTTGGCCGGGACAGGGGGAGACCAGTACTTC
13,once,TRBJ1-1,-,TRBV9,CASAGGQNTEAFF,TGTGCCAGTGCGGGGGGTCAGAACACTGAAGCTTTCTTT
13,-,TRBJ2-7,-,TRBV12-3/TRBV12-4,CASGLRGAYEQYF,TGTGCCAGCGGCCTACGTGGGGCCTACGAGCAGTACTTC
16,-,TRBJ2-1,-,TRBV19,CASKGLGGGIYNEQFF,TGTGCCAGTAAGGGGTTGGGAGGGGGCATATACAATGAGCAGTTCTTC
18,-,TRBJ1-6,-,TRBV27,CASSGRGDNLFVNSPLHF,TGTGCCAGCAGTGGGCGGGGCGATAATTTATTTGTTAATTCACCCCTCCACTTT
14,-,TRBJ1-5,TRBD1,TRBV10-3,CAISGTGGNQPQHF,TGTGCCATCAGTGGGACAGGAGGGAATCAGCCCCAGCATTTT
14,-,TRBJ2-1,-,TRBV5-1,CASSKPGAYNEQFF,TGCGCCAGCAGCAAGCCCGGGGCATACAATGAGCAGTTCTTC
12,-,TRBJ2-7,TRBD1,TRBV9,CASSPNRGEQYF,TGTGCCAGCAGCCCTAACAGGGGCGAGCAGTACTTC
15,-,TRBJ1-2,TRBD1,TRBV9,CASSVDPQGGYGYTF,TGTGCCAGCAGCGTAGATCCACAGGGGGGATATGGCTACACCTTC
13,-,TRBJ1-6,-,TRBV3-1/TRBV3-2,CASSPDSNSPLHF,TGTGCCAGCAGCCCCGACAGTAATTCACCCCTCCACTTT
15,-,TRBJ2-5,TRBD1,TRBV5-4,CASSFGQANQETQYF,TGTGCCAGCAGCTTTGGACAGGCCAACCAAGAGACCCAGTACTTC
13,-,TRBJ1-1,-,TRBV5-1,CASSLDRDTEAFF,TGCGCCAGCAGCTTGGACCGGGACACTGAAGCTTTCTTT
14,-,TRBJ1-6,TRBD1,TRBV9,CASSVGQGPIPLHF,TGTGCCAGCAGCGTTGGACAGGGCCCCATCCCCCTCCACTTT
12,-,TRBJ2-3,-,TRBV9,CASSPQAGTQYF,TGTGCCAGCAGCCCCCAAGCTGGTACGCAGTATTTT
15,-,TRBJ1-1,TRBD1,TRBV7-8,CASSRETGAVTEAFF,TGTGCCAGCAGCCGAGAGACAGGGGCGGTTACTGAAGCTTTCTTT
14,-,TRBJ1-1,-,TRBV10-3,CAISESELSTEAFF,TGTGCCATCAGTGAGTCGGAGCTGAGCACTGAAGCTTTCTTT
13,-,TRBJ2-3,TRBD1,TRBV7-2,CASSEQGSDTQYF,TGTGCCAGCAGCGAACAGGGGTCAGATACGCAGTATTTT
15,-,TRBJ1-1,TRBD1,TRBV4-3,CASSQRQGGSTEAFF,TGCGCCAGCAGCCAGCGACAGGGGGGAAGCACTGAAGCTTTCTTT
14,once,TRBJ2-4,-,TRBV3-1/TRBV3-2,CASSRSLAKNIQYF,TGTGCCAGCAGCCGCAGCTTAGCCAAAAACATTCAGTACTTC
15,-,TRBJ1-4,-,TRBV7-2,CASSLDTSTNEKLFF,TGTGCCAGCAGCTTGGACACCTCAACTAATGAAAAACTGTTTTTT
16,-,TRBJ1-4,TRBD1,TRBV5-1,CASSLNIRQGGEKLFF,TGCGCCAGCAGCTTGAATATTCGACAGGGAGGAGAAAAACTGTTTTTT
14,-,TRBJ1-4,-,TRBV6-5,CASRLRGYNEKLFF,TGTGCCAGCAGGCTACGGGGCTATAATGAAAAACTGTTTTTT
16,-,TRBJ1-2,-,TRBV7-3,CASSLNSVSGSYGYTF,TGTGCCAGCAGCTTAAACTCAGTGTCAGGGTCCTATGGCTACACCTTC
12,-,TRBJ1-1,-,TRBV27,CASSKGGREAFF,TGTGCCAGCAGTAAGGGGGGACGTGAAGCTTTCTTT
14,-,TRBJ1-2,-,TRBV7-9,CASSLGPLNYGYTF,TGTGCCAGCAGCTTAGGGCCGCTTAACTATGGCTACACCTTC
13,-,TRBJ1-5,-,TRBV27,CASSFKANQPQHF,TGTGCCAGCAGTTTCAAAGCAAATCAGCCCCAGCATTTT
13,-,TRBJ1-3,-,TRBV6-5,CASSYISGNTIYF,TGTGCCAGCAGTTACATCTCTGGAAACACCATATATTTT
11,-,TRBJ2-5,-,TRBV6-5,CASKTPGAQYF,TGTGCCAGCAAGACTCCCGGGGCCCAGTACTTC
16,-,TRBJ2-7,-,TRBV3-1/TRBV3-2,CASSQTGYRERTEQYF,TGTGCCAGCAGCCAAACCGGGTATAGGGAGAGGACGGAGCAGTACTTC
15,-,TRBJ2-1,TRBD2,TRBV7-2,CASSLVAGGYNEQFF,TGTGCCAGCAGCTTAGTAGCGGGGGGCTACAATGAGCAGTTCTTC
15,-,TRBJ2-2,-,TRBV9,CATNSGRSNTGELFF,TGTGCCACCAATTCGGGACGGTCGAACACCGGGGAGCTGTTTTTT
15,-,TRBJ1-2,-,TRBV6-5,CASSYSPGEGYGYTF,TGTGCCAGCAGTTACTCGCCGGGGGAAGGCTATGGCTACACCTTC
14,-,TRBJ1-4,-,TRBV14,CASSQRIGREKLFF,TGTGCCAGCAGCCAACGGATTGGTCGGGAAAAACTGTTTTTT
15,-,TRBJ1-2,TRBD1,TRBV10-3,CATVGADAGGRGYTF,TGTGCCACCGTAGGGGCAGACGCAGGGGGTCGGGGCTACACCTTC
17,-,TRBJ2-3,TRBD2,TRBV5-4,CASSFLLLAGDTDTQYF,TGTGCCAGCAGCTTTCTTTTGCTAGCGGGGGACACAGATACGCAGTATTTT
13,-,TRBJ1-1,-,TRBV12-3/TRBV12-4,CASSYPLNTEAFF,TGTGCCAGCAGTTATCCACTGAACACTGAAGCTTTCTTT
15,-,TRBJ1-5,-,TRBV5-1,CASSFAGLGNQPQHF,TGCGCCAGCAGCTTCGCAGGTCTTGGCAATCAGCCCCAGCATTTT
12,-,TRBJ2-1,-,TRBV2,CASSAGNNEQFF,TGTGCCAGCAGTGCGGGGAACAATGAGCAGTTCTTC
14,-,TRBJ1-2,-,TRBV3-1/TRBV3-2,CASSQETTRGGYTF,TGTGCCAGCAGCCAAGAGACTACTCGAGGGGGCTACACCTTC
15,-,TRBJ1-6,-,TRBV4-1,CASSQEGRDNSPLHF,TGCGCCAGCAGCCAAGAAGGCAGGGATAATTCACCCCTCCACTTT
13,-,TRBJ1-1,-,TRBV6-5,CASSSLAEGEAFF,TGTGCCAGCAGTTCCCTAGCAGAGGGGGAAGCTTTCTTT
14,-,TRBJ1-3,TRBD1,TRBV5-6,CASSRTGGENTIYF,TGTGCCAGCAGTCGGACAGGGGGCGAAAACACCATATATTTT
15,-,TRBJ1-1,-,TRBV11-3,CASSLRGGLNTEAFF,TGTGCCAGCAGCTTACGGGGGGGCCTGAACACTGAAGCTTTCTTT
15,once,TRBJ2-1,TRBD2,TRBV5-1,CASIPTSGIGNEQFF,TGCGCCAGCATCCCGACTAGCGGGATTGGGAATGAGCAGTTCTTC
13,once,TRBJ1-1,TRBD1,TRBV19,CASSIDRDTEAFF,TGTGCCAGTAGTATCGACAGGGATACTGAAGCTTTCTTT
12,-,TRBJ1-2,-,TRBV11-2,CASSGPGYGYTF,TGTGCCAGCAGCGGTCCAGGGTATGGCTACACCTTC
11,-,TRBJ2-3,-,TRBV7-8,CASSFLDTQYF,TGTGCCAGCAGCTTTCTCGATACGCAGTATTTT
17,once,TRBJ1-3,-,TRBV9,CASSVDGAGGQLDTIYF,TGTGCCAGCAGCGTAGATGGGGCTGGTGGACAGCTGGACACCATATATTTT